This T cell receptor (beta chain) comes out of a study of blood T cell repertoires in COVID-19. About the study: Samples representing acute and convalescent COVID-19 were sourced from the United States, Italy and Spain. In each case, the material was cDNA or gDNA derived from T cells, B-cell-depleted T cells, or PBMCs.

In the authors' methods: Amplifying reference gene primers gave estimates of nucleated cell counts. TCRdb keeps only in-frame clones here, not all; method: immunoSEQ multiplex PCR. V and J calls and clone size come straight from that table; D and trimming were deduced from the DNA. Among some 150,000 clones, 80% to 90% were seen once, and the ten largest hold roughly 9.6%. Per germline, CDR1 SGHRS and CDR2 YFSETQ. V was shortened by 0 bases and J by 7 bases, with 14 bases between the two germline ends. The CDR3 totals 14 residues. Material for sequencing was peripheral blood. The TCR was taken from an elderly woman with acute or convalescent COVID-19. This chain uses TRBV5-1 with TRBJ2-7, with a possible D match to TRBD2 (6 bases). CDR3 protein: CASSLDGGPGEQYF. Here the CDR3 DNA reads TGCGCCAGCAGCTTGGACGGGGGTCCGGGTGAGCAGTACTTC.